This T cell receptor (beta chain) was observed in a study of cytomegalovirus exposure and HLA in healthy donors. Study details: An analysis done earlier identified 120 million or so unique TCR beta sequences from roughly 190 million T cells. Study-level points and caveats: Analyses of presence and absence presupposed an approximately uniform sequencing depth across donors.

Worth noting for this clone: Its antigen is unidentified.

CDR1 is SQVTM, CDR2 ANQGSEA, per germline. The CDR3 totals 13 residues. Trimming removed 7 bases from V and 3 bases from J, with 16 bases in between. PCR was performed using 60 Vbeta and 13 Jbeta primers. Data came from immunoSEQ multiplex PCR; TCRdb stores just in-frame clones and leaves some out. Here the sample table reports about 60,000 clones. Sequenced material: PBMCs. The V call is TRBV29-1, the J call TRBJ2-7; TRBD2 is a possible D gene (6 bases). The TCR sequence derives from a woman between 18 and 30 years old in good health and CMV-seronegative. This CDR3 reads CSAGPGVNYEQYF. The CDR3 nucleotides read TGCAGCGCTGGACCGGGGGTCAACTACGAGCAGTACTTC.